The present T cell receptor beta chain was sequenced within a study of CD8 T cells in Susac syndrome. Study-level points and caveats: It was acknowledged by the study that relatively few individuals were included in its TCR sequencing and HLA analysis.

It was with random hexamers that about 0.45 to 1 ug RNA was reverse transcribed. Multiplex immunoSEQ PCR targeted 54 Vbeta and 13 Jbeta TCR beta segments. A single record per CDR3 protein comes from TCRdb applying MiXCR to the immunoSEQ multiplex PCR reads. The sample consists of about 210,000 distinct CDR3 sequences, approximately 94% of them appearing once. The CDR3 spans 12 residues. Germline V gives CDR1 SEHNR, CDR2 FQNEAQ (reference sequence). The V end was cut by 8 bases, the J end by 10 bases, with 12 bases between. As to this clonotype: Its antigen is as yet unknown.

Sequencing targeted TCR beta in T cells from blood (CD8+ and CD4+). The TEMRA cells underwent FACS enrichment, while the CD8+ and CD4+ T cells underwent negative isolation. Sequencing was performed on CD4+ T cells from PBMCs. The chain has TRBV7-9 and TRBJ1-6, with D hard to call. This TCR was sampled from a human donor in good health. The CDR3 nucleotides are TGTGCCAGCGCGGAGGGTGTATCACCCCTCCACTTT. It encodes CASAEGVSPLHF.